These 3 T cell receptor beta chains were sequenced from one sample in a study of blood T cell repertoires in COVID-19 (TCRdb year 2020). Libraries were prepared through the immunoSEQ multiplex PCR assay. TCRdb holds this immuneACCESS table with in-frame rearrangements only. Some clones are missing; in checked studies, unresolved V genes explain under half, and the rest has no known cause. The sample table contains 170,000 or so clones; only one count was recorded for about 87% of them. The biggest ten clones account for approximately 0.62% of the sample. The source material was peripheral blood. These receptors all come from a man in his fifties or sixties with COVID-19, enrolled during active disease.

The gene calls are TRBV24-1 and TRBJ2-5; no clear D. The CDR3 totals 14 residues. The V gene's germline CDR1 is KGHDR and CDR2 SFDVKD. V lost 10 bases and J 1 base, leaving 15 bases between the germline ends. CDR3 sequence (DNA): TGTGCCACTTCCAAGTCCCTAACCCAAGAGACCCAGTACTTC. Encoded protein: CATSKSLTQETQYF.

The DNA for the CDR3 is TGCAGCGTTCCAACACAGACCGGGACTAGGGGCAGTCGCTCCTACAATGAGCAGTTCTTC. Translation: CSVPTQTGTRGSRSYNEQFF. This rearrangement joins TRBV29-1 to TRBJ2-1; 8 bases map to TRBD2. Looked up from germline, CDR1 is SQVTM and CDR2 is ANQGSEA. After removal of 5 bases from V and 0 bases from J, the junction contained 21 bases not matched to a gene. The CDR3 contains 20 residues.

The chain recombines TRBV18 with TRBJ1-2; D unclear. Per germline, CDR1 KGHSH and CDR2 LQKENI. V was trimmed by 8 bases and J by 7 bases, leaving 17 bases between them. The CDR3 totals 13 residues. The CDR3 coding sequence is TGTGCCAGCACTGAACTGGAGGGTGCTGGCTACACCTTC. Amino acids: CASTELEGAGYTF.